This T cell receptor (beta chain) was sequenced in a study of OX40 agonist ivuxolimab in advanced cancers. Study overall: At 0.01 to 10 mg/kg, ivuxolimab was administered intravenously to patients every 2 weeks. Points from the study as a whole: Also present in some nonresponders was a low level of normalized T-cell clonal expansion. The mean number of expanded clones was higher in CD8+ T cells than in CD4+.

This clone appeared a single time. The antigen is not known. Other DNA sequences in this sample translate to the same CDR3. No patient had autoimmune disease or received systemic immunosuppression. Assay used: immunoSEQ multiplex PCR; TCRdb lists only in-frame clones, some missing. The sample lists about 53,000 clones; roughly 84% were seen once. The CDR3 consists of 14 residues. Trimming removed 3 bases at V and 5 bases at J, with 13 bases between. Germline CDR1 reads LNHNV; CDR2 reads YYDKDF (reference sequence). The TCR was taken from an adult with an advanced solid tumor such as melanoma, head and neck, liver or kidney cancer. The source was CD4+ or CD8+ T cells sorted from blood, collected in a trial of the OX40 agonist ivuxolimab. The V call is TRBV15, the J call TRBJ1-2; TRBD1 might be the D (5 bases). The CDR3 DNA is TGTGCCACCAGCAGGGATGGGGGACGGTATGGCTACACCTTC. Translating it yields CATSRDGGRYGYTF. The entire variable domain, with the rest obtained from reference TRBV15 and TRBJ1-2, is as follows: DAMVIQNPRYQVTQFGKPVTLSCSQTLNHNVMYWYQQKSSQAPKLLFHYYDKDFNNEADTPDNFQSRRPNTSFCFLDIRSPGLGDTAMYLCATSRDGGRYGYTFGSGTRLTVV.